Following are 16 T cell receptor beta chains from one sample sequenced in a study of CD4 T cells in relation to SARS-CoV-2 and coronaviruses. Antigens for these TCRs are unknown. Sequenced by immunoSEQ multiplex PCR; TCRdb stores in-frame clones only, minus some. The sample yields tens of thousands of clones, around 74% seen once. Before the COVID-19 pandemic, during about 2011-2018, CD4+ T cells were taken from unexposed donors. After 10 to 11 days of culture, CD4+ T cells were isolated. The specimen was CD4+ T cells from PBMCs, cultured in vitro. The receptor set was obtained from a human donor in good health.

This clone was recorded only once. J is TRBJ1-2 and V is TRBV28; maybe TRBD1 (6 bases). The CDR3 is made up of 13 amino acids. CDR1 is MDHEN and CDR2 is SYDVKM in the germline V gene. V was clipped by 6 bases and J by 4 bases, with 12 bases between them. In nucleotides, the CDR3 is TGTGCCAGCAGGGCCGGGACAACCTATGGCTACACCTTC. Its protein product is CASRAGTTYGYTF.

J is TRBJ2-2 and V is TRBV6-5, with 12 positions matching TRBD1. J was trimmed by 7 bases and V by 10 bases; bases with no gene match: 10. Germline loops: CDR1 MNHEY, CDR2 SVGAGI. CDR3 length: 15 amino acids. The CDR3 DNA sequence: TGTGCCACCGGGGGACAGGGGGCGTTGGGCGGGGAGCTGTTTTTT. Translated: CATGGQGALGGELFF.

CDR3 residues: CATSKEGLAGAYSYF. The CDR3 DNA reads TGTGCCACCAGCAAGGAGGGACTAGCGGGAGCCTATAGCTACTTC. The V call is TRBV15, the J call TRBJ2-4, with 14 bases aligning to TRBD2. The CDR3 length is 15 residues. Germline-derived CDR1 and CDR2 are LNHNV and YYDKDF (reference sequence). The ends lost 4 bases at V and 16 bases at J; junction bases unmatched: 12.

V and J are TRBV18 and TRBJ1-2; tentatively, D is TRBD1 (5 bases). This CDR3 is 11 amino acids long. Germline V gene data show CDR1 as KGHSH and CDR2 as LQKENI. Trimming removed 6 bases from V and 5 bases from J, with 7 bases in between. The CDR3 DNA is TGTGCCAGCTCGAGGGGTTATGGCTACACCTTC. Translated, it gives CASSRGYGYTF.

The chain is built from TRBV4-2 and TRBJ2-1; D gene unclear. The CDR3 consists of 14 residues. The V end lost 3 bases, the J end lost 5 bases, and 11 bases lay between the germline ends. Per germline, CDR1 LGHNA and CDR2 YNFKEQ. CDR3 residues: CASSHDLRNNEQFF. The DNA for the CDR3 is TGTGCCAGCAGCCACGACCTTCGGAACAATGAGCAGTTCTTC.

The CDR3 coding sequence is TGTGCCATCGCGGCTCGAAGTGAGCAGTTCTTC. Translating gives CAIAARSEQFF. This chain links TRBV10-3 with TRBJ2-1; D is ambiguous. V was clipped by 8 bases and J by 9 bases, with 11 bases between them. From germline, CDR1 is ENHRY and CDR2 SYGVKD. The CDR3 is 11 residues long.

The chain joins TRBV2 to TRBJ1-1; TRBD1 agrees at 8 bases. Germline V CDR1 and CDR2: SNHLY, FYNNEI. The J segment lost 1 base and the V segment lost 8 bases, leaving 3 bases of the junction unmatched. The length of the CDR3 is 13 residues. CDR3 protein: CASGGQGNTEAFF. DNA for the CDR3: TGTGCCAGCGGCGGACAGGGGAACACTGAAGCTTTCTTT.

The V and J genes are TRBV5-1 and TRBJ1-2; D call uncertain. The CDR3 loop spans 13 amino acids. Trimming took off 4 bases at V and 1 base at J, with 8 bases between the two ends. Germline V CDR1 and CDR2: SGHRS, YFSETQ. The CDR3 nucleotides are TGCGCCAGCAGCAAGGACGTTAACTATGGCTACACCTTC. It is translated as CASSKDVNYGYTF.

The chain has TRBV18 and TRBJ1-1; TRBD1 is a possible D gene (5 bases). The V end lost 3 bases, the J end lost 5 bases, and 13 bases lay between the germline ends. Germline CDR1 reads KGHSH; CDR2 reads LQKENI. This CDR3 has 14 residues. The CDR3 DNA reads as TGTGCCAGCTCACCCCCTGGGGGATGGACTGAAGCTTTCTTT. Translated, it gives CASSPPGGWTEAFF.

The V gene is TRBV7-8, the J gene TRBJ1-2; D gene unclear. The CDR3 sequence is 15 residues long. Trimming removed 3 bases at V and 4 bases at J, with 15 bases between. Germline assignment: CDR1 SGHVS and CDR2 FQNEAQ. The CDR3 DNA follows: TGTGCCAGCAGCTTTCCAGGACGAGGTTCCTATGGCTACACCTTC. Amino acid sequence: CASSFPGRGSYGYTF.

The chain recombines TRBV25-1 with TRBJ1-2; D gene ambiguous. The germline V gene has CDR1 MGHDK and CDR2 SYGVNS. CDR3 length: 14 residues. V was shortened by 4 bases and J by 5 bases, with 14 bases between the two germline ends. The CDR3 DNA is TGTGCCAGCAGTGGATGGACGGCCACTTATGGCTACACCTTC. It specifies CASSGWTATYGYTF.

The chain carries TRBV19 and TRBJ2-1; D not certain. The CDR3 has 16 amino acids. Germline V gene data show CDR1 as LNHDA and CDR2 as SQIVND (reference sequence). V was shortened by 2 bases and J by 0 bases, with 11 bases between the two germline ends. The CDR3 DNA is TGTGCCAGTAGTATAACGGTGGGAAGCTCCTACAATGAGCAGTTCTTC. Residues: CASSITVGSSYNEQFF.

The chain carries TRBV7-3 and TRBJ1-2, with 10 bases matching TRBD1. The CDR3 contains 13 residues. The germline V gene has CDR1 SGHTA and CDR2 FQGTGA. Germline trimming cut 5 bases from V and 8 bases from J; bases unmatched to any gene: 5. This chain's CDR3 is CASSPGQGEGYTF. In DNA form, the CDR3 reads TGTGCCAGCAGCCCCGGACAGGGGGAGGGCTACACCTTC.

V and J are TRBV19 and TRBJ1-1; the D is unclear. V lost 4 bases, J lost 4 bases, and 13 bases lay in between. Germline CDR1 is LNHDA and CDR2 is SQIVND (reference sequence). CDR3 length equals 14 residues. CDR3 DNA: TGTGCCAGTAGTAGGGGAGGGCTAGGCACTGAAGCTTTCTTT. Its translation: CASSRGGLGTEAFF.

The chain carries TRBV28 and TRBJ1-2, with 7 bases aligning to TRBD1. The CDR3 runs 12 residues. Looked up from germline, CDR1 is MDHEN and CDR2 is SYDVKM. The V segment lost 6 bases and the J segment 4 bases; nucleotides outside the gene matches: 2. The CDR3 sequence: CASSGTAYGYTF. The DNA of the CDR3 is TGTGCCAGCAGCGGGACAGCCTATGGCTACACCTTC.

The rearrangement joins TRBV12-3 or TRBV12-4 to TRBJ1-2, with TRBD1 as a possible D gene (5 bases). The CDR3 is 13 residues long. V lost 2 bases and J 8 bases, leaving 12 bases between the germline ends. CDR3 in amino acids: CASSLLQGGGYTF. CDR3 in DNA: TGTGCCAGCAGTTTACTCCAGGGTGGCGGCTACACCTTC.